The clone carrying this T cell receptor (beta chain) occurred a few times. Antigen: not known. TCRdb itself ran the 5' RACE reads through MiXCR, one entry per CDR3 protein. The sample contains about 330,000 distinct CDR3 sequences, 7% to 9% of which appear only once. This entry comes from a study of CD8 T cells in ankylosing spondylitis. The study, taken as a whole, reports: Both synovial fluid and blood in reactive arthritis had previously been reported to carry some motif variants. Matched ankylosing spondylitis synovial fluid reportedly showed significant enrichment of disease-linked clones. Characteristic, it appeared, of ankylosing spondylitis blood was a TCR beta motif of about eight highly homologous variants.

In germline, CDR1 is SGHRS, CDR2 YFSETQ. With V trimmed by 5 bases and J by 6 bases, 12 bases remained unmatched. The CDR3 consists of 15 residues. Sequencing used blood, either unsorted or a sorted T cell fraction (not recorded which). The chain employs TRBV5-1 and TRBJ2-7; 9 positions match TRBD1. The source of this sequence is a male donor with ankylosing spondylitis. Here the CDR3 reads CASRRPGQGGGEQYF. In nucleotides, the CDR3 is TGCGCCAGCAGAAGGCCGGGACAGGGCGGCGGCGAGCAGTACTTC.